The 13 T cell receptor beta chains presented below share a single source sample, sequenced in a study of CD8+ T cells in alopecia areata. Sequencing relied on a cDNA template that was reverse transcribed from extracted RNA. Sequencing was performed with immunoSEQ multiplex PCR; in TCRdb, only in-frame clones are kept and a portion is missing. The sample consists of approximately 220,000 clones, 35% to 45% of them appearing once. Treatment of the sample: oral pan-JAK inhibitor, 5-10 mg twice daily. The sample was CD4+ T cells sorted from blood, taken around week 34, from a patient treated with tofacitinib. These receptors were obtained from a human donor with alopecia areata.

In its sample, this clone was seen a few times. The chain combines TRBV6-6 with TRBJ1-1; D remains ambiguous. Germline lookup yields CDR1 MNHNY and CDR2 SVGAGI (reference sequence). The CDR3 consists of 13 residues. Trimming shortened V by 4 bases and J by 0 bases, and 6 bases separated the two germline ends. The CDR3 spells CASSSHMNTEAFF. The CDR3 DNA sequence: TGTGCCAGCAGTTCCCACATGAACACTGAAGCTTTCTTT.

The chain is built from TRBV5-1 and TRBJ1-6; weak D call: TRBD1 (5 bases). CDR3 length: 16 residues. V was shortened by 5 bases and J by 0 bases, with 12 bases between the two germline ends. Germline lookup yields CDR1 SGHRS and CDR2 YFSETQ. The CDR3 reads CASRPGRTSYNSPLHF. CDR3 coding DNA: TGCGCCAGCAGACCGGGACGGACCTCCTATAATTCACCCCTCCACTTT.

This chain connects TRBV7-6 to TRBJ2-3; 8 positions match TRBD1. Trimming cost V 5 bases and J 2 bases; bases outside gene matches: 6. Looked up from germline, CDR1 is SGHVS and CDR2 is FNYEAQ. This CDR3 spans 15 amino acids. The CDR3 loop is CASSRDRGDTDTQYF. As DNA, the CDR3 is TGTGCCAGCAGCCGCGACAGGGGAGACACAGATACGCAGTATTTT.

The chain combines TRBV18 with TRBJ1-2, with 7 bases aligning to TRBD1. The trim removed 4 bases at V and 8 bases at J, leaving 13 bases unmatched. Germline CDR1 reads KGHSH; CDR2 reads LQKENI. The CDR3 consists of 15 residues. CDR3 bases: TGTGCCAGCTCACGACAAGATGAACAGGGGACGGGCTACACCTTC. Encoded protein: CASSRQDEQGTGYTF.

This clone was seen once. This sequence joins TRBV30 and TRBJ2-7; TRBD1 agrees at 10 bases. Looked up from germline, CDR1 is GTSNPN and CDR2 is SVGIG (reference sequence). V trimming: 1 base; J trimming: 2 bases; junction bases outside the gene matches: 8. This CDR3 has 16 residues. The chain's CDR3 is CAWSGKGQGTPYEQYF. CDR3 DNA sequence: TGTGCCTGGAGTGGAAAGGGACAGGGGACCCCCTACGAGCAGTACTTC.

Concerning this clone: The same CDR3 is also encoded by other DNA sequences in this sample. The chain has TRBV6-5 and TRBJ1-5; D gene ambiguous. The CDR3 runs to 13 residues. Germline loops: CDR1 MNHEY, CDR2 SVGAGI. The germline V and J ends were trimmed by 2 bases and 4 bases, with 6 bases remaining between them. The CDR3 protein is CASSYDGNQPQHF. The CDR3 DNA follows: TGTGCCAGCAGTTACGATGGAAATCAGCCCCAGCATTTT.

The chain employs TRBV7-2 and TRBJ1-1; 12 positions agree with TRBD1. Germline V gene data show CDR1 as SGHTA and CDR2 as FQGNSA. J gave up 1 base and V 0 bases, and 6 bases lay outside the gene matches. The CDR3 length is 18 residues. The CDR3 protein is CASSLAPGQGARNTEAFF. The CDR3, as DNA: TGTGCCAGCAGCTTAGCCCCGGGACAGGGGGCTCGGAACACTGAAGCTTTCTTT. Using reference TRBV7-2 and TRBJ1-1 for the parts outside the CDR3, the full variable domain is GAGVSQSPSNKVTEKGKDVELRCDPISGHTALYWYRQSLGQGLEFLIYFQGNSAPDKSGLPSDRFSAERTGGSVSTLTIQRTQQEDSAVYLCASSLAPGQGARNTEAFFGQGTRLTVV.

A few counts support this clone. J is TRBJ2-5 and V is TRBV11-1; maybe TRBD2 (5 bases). Germline V gives CDR1 SGHAT, CDR2 FQDESV (reference sequence). CDR3 length equals 13 residues. The V gene lost 5 bases and the J gene lost 0 bases, with 7 bases spanning the gap. This chain's CDR3 is CASSRDYQETQYF. The CDR3 nucleotides read TGTGCCAGCAGCCGGGATTACCAAGAGACCCAGTACTTC.

The rearrangement uses TRBV25-1 and TRBJ2-1; maybe TRBD1 (6 bases). This CDR3 has 15 residues. V dropped 2 bases and J dropped 8 bases, with 16 bases sitting between them. Germline CDR1 MGHDK, CDR2 SYGVNS. The CDR3 nucleotides are TGTGCCAGCAGTGAACCCGGCAGGGCAGGGGATGAGCAGTTCTTC. It specifies CASSEPGRAGDEQFF.

In this sample, this clone turned up a few times. The V and J genes are TRBV9 and TRBJ2-7; D is perhaps TRBD2 (7 bases). CDR3 length: 16 residues. The V gene lost 4 bases and the J gene lost 3 bases, with 20 bases spanning the gap. Germline CDR1 reads SGDLS; CDR2 reads YYNGEE. This chain's CDR3 is CASSPRRGGAGYEQYF. The CDR3, as DNA: TGTGCCAGCAGCCCGCGGAGGGGGGGAGCAGGCTACGAGCAGTACTTC.

The DNA for the CDR3 is TGTGCCAGCAGGTCCCTAGCGGGAGGGTTCTACGAGCAGTACTTC. This codes for CASRSLAGGFYEQYF. The genes are TRBV11-2 and TRBJ2-7; 12 nucleotides align to TRBD2. The J segment lost 3 bases and the V segment lost 6 bases, leaving 6 bases of the junction unmatched. Germline CDR1 is SGHAT and CDR2 is FQNNGV. CDR3 length: 15 amino acids.

This sequence joins TRBV15 and TRBJ1-6; TRBD1 might be the D (6 bases). The germline V gene encodes CDR1 LNHNV and CDR2 YYDKDF (reference sequence). This CDR3 is built from 13 residues. V shed 7 bases and J shed 5 bases, with 9 bases lying between them. The CDR3 here is CATTSGDNSPLHF. The CDR3 nucleotides are TGTGCCACCACATCAGGGGATAATTCACCCCTCCACTTT.

The chain recombines TRBV23-1 with TRBJ2-7; D unclear. TRBV23-1 is an ORF, and what it does is uncertain. The CDR3 runs 14 residues. V was cut by 10 bases and J by 2 bases, with 18 bases left in between. CDR3 DNA: TGCGCCACCCTCCCGGACCCGGCGGCCTACGAGCAGTACTTC. The encoded protein is CATLPDPAAYEQYF.